These 16 T cell receptor beta chains share one sample of origin, sequenced in a study of technical replicates of blood from a few donors. Clones were sequenced by immunoSEQ multiplex PCR, and TCRdb holds only the in-frame ones, with some missing. The data hold about 82,000 clones, with around 90% observed a single time. Specimen: T cells isolated from PBMCs. These receptors originate from a human donor in good health.

The chain employs TRBV5-1 and TRBJ2-1; TRBD2 agrees at 13 bases. The CDR3 extends over 16 amino acids. The germline gives CDR1 SGHRS, CDR2 YFSETQ. V trimming: 0 bases; J trimming: 9 bases; junction bases outside the gene matches: 6. CDR3 sequence (DNA): TGCGCCAGCAGCTTGGGCGGACTAGCGGGAGTCAGTGAGCAGTTCTTC. Translated, it gives CASSLGGLAGVSEQFF.

V is TRBV6-5 and J is TRBJ2-3, with 10 bases identical to TRBD2. The CDR3 covers 16 residues. CDR1 MNHEY and CDR2 SVGAGI come from the germline V gene. V shed 2 bases, J shed 14 bases, and the junction held 16 bases outside the gene matches. In DNA form, the CDR3 reads TGTGCCAGCAGTTACAGGCAGGGACTTCTAGCGGGGGCCCTGTATTTT. Encoded protein: CASSYRQGLLAGALYF.

This chain uses TRBV5-1 with TRBJ1-5; 7 bases match TRBD1. Trimming cost V 0 bases and J 4 bases; bases outside gene matches: 4. Germline V CDR1 and CDR2: SGHRS, YFSETQ. The CDR3 consists of 15 residues. The CDR3 DNA is TGCGCCAGCAGCTTGGAGACAGGGTCAAATCAGCCCCAGCATTTT. This gives the protein CASSLETGSNQPQHF.

The rearrangement uses TRBV4-1 and TRBJ1-5; 7 bases are a match to TRBD1. Unmatched junction bases numbered 10, after V lost 1 base and J lost 4 bases. CDR1 is MGHRA and CDR2 is YSYEKL in the germline V gene. CDR3 length equals 17 residues. The CDR3 loop is CASSQGLGQAKNQPQHF. The CDR3 region has the DNA TGCGCCAGCAGCCAAGGGTTAGGACAGGCCAAAAATCAGCCCCAGCATTTT.

The V call is TRBV5-6, the J call TRBJ1-2; 7 positions agree with TRBD1. The CDR3 contains 14 residues. V trimming: 0 bases; J trimming: 8 bases; junction bases outside the gene matches: 7. CDR1 and CDR2 from the germline V gene are SGHDT and YYEEEE. The CDR3 reads CASSLGRGLGGYTF. CDR3 nucleotide sequence: TGTGCCAGCAGCTTGGGCAGGGGGTTGGGAGGCTACACCTTC.

This rearrangement joins TRBV9 to TRBJ1-5, with 9 bases that match TRBD1. Trimming cost V 7 bases and J 5 bases; bases outside gene matches: 4. The CDR3 is 13 residues long. CDR1 and CDR2 (germline): SGDLS, YYNGEE. The CDR3 loop is CASSRDRDQPQHF. The CDR3 DNA is TGTGCCAGCTCCCGGGACAGGGATCAGCCCCAGCATTTT.

The chain employs TRBV19 and TRBJ2-7; maybe TRBD1 (5 bases). The germline V gene has CDR1 LNHDA and CDR2 SQIVND (reference sequence). The CDR3 runs to 17 residues. V was pared by 7 bases and J by 2 bases, with 24 bases between. The CDR3 sequence is CASTKGRNPTGAYEQYF. CDR3 in DNA: TGTGCCAGTACGAAGGGGCGAAATCCAACCGGAGCCTACGAGCAGTACTTC.

The chain employs TRBV14 and TRBJ1-1; D gene uncertain. Germline-derived CDR1 and CDR2 are SGHDN and FVKESK. V was pared by 3 bases and J by 3 bases, with 11 bases between. The CDR3 contains 14 residues. The CDR3 DNA is TGTGCCAGCAGCCAGGTTTGGGGAGACACTGAAGCTTTCTTT. Translation: CASSQVWGDTEAFF.

This rearrangement joins TRBV2 to TRBJ2-7; 7 nucleotides match TRBD2. The ends lost 9 bases at V and 2 bases at J; junction bases unmatched: 4. CDR1 and CDR2 from the germline V gene are SNHLY and FYNNEI. The CDR3 runs to 12 residues. This CDR3 reads CASRSGAYEQYF. The CDR3 DNA reads TGTGCCAGTAGGAGCGGGGCCTACGAGCAGTACTTC.

The CDR3: CASSHSGTEYGYTF. In nucleotides, the CDR3 is TGTGCCAGCTCCCACTCCGGGACAGAATATGGCTACACCTTC. The chain links TRBV18 to TRBJ1-2; 7 positions match TRBD1. The length of the CDR3 is 14 residues. CDR1 KGHSH and CDR2 LQKENI come from the germline V gene. J gave up 5 bases and V 6 bases, and 9 bases lay outside the gene matches.

The chain carries TRBV6-6 and TRBJ2-2; 8 bases fit TRBD2. The CDR3 runs 15 residues. V lost 4 bases, J lost 4 bases, and 5 bases stayed unmatched. The germline V gene has CDR1 MNHNY and CDR2 SVGAGI (reference sequence). For the CDR3, the DNA is TGTGCCAGCAGTTTCGGCGGGGGGTTCACCGGGGAGCTGTTTTTT. The encoded protein is CASSFGGGFTGELFF.

The V and J genes are TRBV7-6 and TRBJ2-7, with D possibly matching TRBD2 (6 bases). The CDR3 consists of 14 residues. Germline V gives CDR1 SGHVS, CDR2 FNYEAQ. V lost 3 bases and J 5 bases, leaving 14 bases between the germline ends. The CDR3 nucleotides are TGTGCCAGCAGCTTGAGCGGAGGGTCGCACGAGCAGTACTTC. Encoded protein: CASSLSGGSHEQYF. The complete variable domain, with remaining parts taken from reference TRBV7-6 and TRBJ2-7, reads GAGVSQSPRYKVTKRGQDVALRCDPISGHVSLYWYRQALGQGPEFLTYFNYEAQQDKSGLPNDRFSAERPEGSISTLTIQRTEQRDSAMYRCASSLSGGSHEQYFGPGTRLTVT.

This chain uses TRBV27 with TRBJ2-7, with 10 bases that match TRBD1. The CDR3 has 14 amino acids. V gave up 8 bases and J gave up 2 bases; unmatched junction bases: 6. Germline V gives CDR1 MNHEY, CDR2 SMNVEV (reference sequence). The CDR3 sequence: CASGTGTGAYEQYF. Written as DNA, the CDR3 is TGTGCCAGCGGGACCGGGACAGGGGCCTACGAGCAGTACTTC.

The chain uses TRBV16 and TRBJ1-3; possible D gene TRBD1, 6 bases. This CDR3 spans 17 amino acids. The germline CDR1 and CDR2 sequences are KGHSY and FQNENV. V lost 2 bases and J lost 5, with 19 bases in between. The CDR3 region is CASSQAPPTGRRNTIYF. CDR3 DNA sequence: TGTGCCAGCAGCCAAGCGCCTCCCACAGGGAGAAGAAACACCATATATTTT.

The chain uses TRBV10-2 and TRBJ2-7; 7 bases line up with TRBD2. J gave up 4 bases and V 2 bases, and 8 bases lay outside the gene matches. Germline CDR1 reads WSHSY; CDR2 reads SAAADI. CDR3 length equals 15 residues. This CDR3 reads CASSETWGRAYEQYF. In DNA form, the CDR3 reads TGCGCCAGCAGTGAGACCTGGGGGAGGGCGTACGAGCAGTACTTC.

The genes are TRBV2 and TRBJ1-6; 8 bases agree with TRBD1. Per germline, CDR1 SNHLY and CDR2 FYNNEI. This CDR3 contains 15 residues. V gave up 6 bases and J gave up 7 bases; unmatched junction bases: 8. CDR3 DNA: TGTGCCAGCAGGAGGGGACAGGTGGACAATTCACCCCTCCACTTT. Protein: CASRRGQVDNSPLHF. Together with reference TRBV2 and TRBJ1-6, the CDR3 gives the full variable domain: EPEVTQTPSHQVTQMGQEVILRCVPISNHLYFYWYRQILGQKVEFLVSFYNNEISEKSEIFDDQFSVERPDGSNFTLKIRSTKLEDSAMYFCASRRGQVDNSPLHFGNGTRLTVT.